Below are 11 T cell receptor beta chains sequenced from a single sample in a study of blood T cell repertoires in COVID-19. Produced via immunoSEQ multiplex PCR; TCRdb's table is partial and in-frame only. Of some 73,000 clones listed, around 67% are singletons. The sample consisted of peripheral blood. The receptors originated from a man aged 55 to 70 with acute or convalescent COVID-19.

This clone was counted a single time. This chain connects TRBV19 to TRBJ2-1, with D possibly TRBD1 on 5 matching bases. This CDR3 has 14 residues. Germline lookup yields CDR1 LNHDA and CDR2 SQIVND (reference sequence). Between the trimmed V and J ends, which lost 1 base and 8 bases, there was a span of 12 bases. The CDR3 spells CASSIVSGPYEQFF. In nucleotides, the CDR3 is TGTGCCAGTAGTATAGTCTCAGGGCCTTATGAGCAGTTCTTC.

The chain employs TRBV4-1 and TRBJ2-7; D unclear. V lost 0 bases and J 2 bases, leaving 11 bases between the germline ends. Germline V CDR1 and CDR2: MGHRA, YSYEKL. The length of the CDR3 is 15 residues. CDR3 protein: CASSQESRSAYEQYV. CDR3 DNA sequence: TGCGCCAGCAGCCAAGAATCTCGGAGTGCCTACGAGCAGTACGTC.

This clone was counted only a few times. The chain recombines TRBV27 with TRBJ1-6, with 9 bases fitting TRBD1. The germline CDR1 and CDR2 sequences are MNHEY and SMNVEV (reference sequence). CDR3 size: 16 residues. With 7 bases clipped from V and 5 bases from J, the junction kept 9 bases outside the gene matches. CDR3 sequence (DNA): TGTGCCAGCACCTCGCTCGGGACAGGGAATAATTCACCCCTCCACTTT. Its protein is CASTSLGTGNNSPLHF.

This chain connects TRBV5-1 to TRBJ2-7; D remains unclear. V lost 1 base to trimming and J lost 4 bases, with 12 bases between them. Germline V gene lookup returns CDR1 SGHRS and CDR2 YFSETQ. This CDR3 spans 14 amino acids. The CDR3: CASSLLGAVYEQYF. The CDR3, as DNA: TGCGCCAGCAGCTTGTTGGGCGCAGTTTACGAGCAGTACTTC.

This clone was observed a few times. The chain's CDR3 is CASIGQRLLNEQYF. In nucleotides, the CDR3 is TGTGCCAGCATAGGACAGCGGCTTTTGAACGAGCAGTACTTC. The J gene is TRBJ2-7, the V gene TRBV2; D is possibly TRBD1 (6 bases). This CDR3 has 14 residues. V gave up 7 bases and J gave up 5 bases, with 18 bases separating them. Germline CDR1 is SNHLY and CDR2 is FYNNEI.

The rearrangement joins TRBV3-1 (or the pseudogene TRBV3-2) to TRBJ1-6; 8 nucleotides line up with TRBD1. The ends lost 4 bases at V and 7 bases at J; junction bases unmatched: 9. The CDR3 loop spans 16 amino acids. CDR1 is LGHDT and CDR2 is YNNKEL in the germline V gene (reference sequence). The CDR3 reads CASSRPGQVGNSPLHF. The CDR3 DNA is TGTGCCAGCAGCCGGCCGGGACAGGTGGGGAATTCACCCCTCCACTTT.

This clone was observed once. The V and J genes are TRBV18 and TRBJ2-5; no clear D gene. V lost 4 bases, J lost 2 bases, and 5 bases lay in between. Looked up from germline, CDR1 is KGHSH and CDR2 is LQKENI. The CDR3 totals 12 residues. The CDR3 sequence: CASSRLQETQYF. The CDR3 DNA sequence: TGTGCCAGCTCACGACTGCAAGAGACCCAGTACTTC.

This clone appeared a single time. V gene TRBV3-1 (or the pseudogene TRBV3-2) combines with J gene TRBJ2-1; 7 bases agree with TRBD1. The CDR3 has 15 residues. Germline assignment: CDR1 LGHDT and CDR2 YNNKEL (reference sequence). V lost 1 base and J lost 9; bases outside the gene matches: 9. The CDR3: CASSQVADRASEQFF. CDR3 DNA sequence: TGTGCCAGCAGCCAAGTTGCTGACAGGGCTAGTGAGCAGTTCTTC.

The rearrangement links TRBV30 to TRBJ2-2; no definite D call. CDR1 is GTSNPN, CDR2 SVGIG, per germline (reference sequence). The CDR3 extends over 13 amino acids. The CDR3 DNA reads TGTGCTTGTCGAGACATTAACACCGGGGAGCTGTTTTTT. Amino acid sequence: CACRDINTGELFF. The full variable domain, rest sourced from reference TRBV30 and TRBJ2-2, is SQTIHQWPATLVQPVGSPLSLECTVEGTSNPNLYWYRQAAGRGLQLLFYSVGIGQISSEVPQNLSASRPQDRQFILSSKKLLLSDSGFYLCACRDINTGELFFGEGSRLTVL.

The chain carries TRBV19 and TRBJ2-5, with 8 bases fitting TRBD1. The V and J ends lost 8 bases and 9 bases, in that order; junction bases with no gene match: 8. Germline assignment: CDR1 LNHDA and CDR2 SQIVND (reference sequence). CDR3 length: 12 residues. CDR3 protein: CASGQGAMAQYF. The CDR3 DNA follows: TGTGCCAGTGGTCAGGGGGCCATGGCCCAGTACTTC.

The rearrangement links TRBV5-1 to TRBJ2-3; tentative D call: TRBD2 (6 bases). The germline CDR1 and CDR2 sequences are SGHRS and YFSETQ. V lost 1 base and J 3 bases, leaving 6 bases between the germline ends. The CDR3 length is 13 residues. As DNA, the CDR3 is TGCGCCAGCAGCTTGAGCGGGACAGATACGCAGTATTTT. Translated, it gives CASSLSGTDTQYF.